The clone carrying this TCR beta chain was recorded many times. Its antigen is not identified. A junction end diverges from the germline sequence, so it may reflect a read error. The use of a sample-barcoded 5' primer and a J-beta primer mix characterized a second PCR of roughly 7 to 11 cycles. Each cDNA molecule carried a tag from a template-switch adaptor that contained 12 random nucleotides. TCRdb reprocessed the 5' RACE reads with MiXCR, giving one entry per CDR3 protein. The table includes some 1.7 million distinct CDR3 sequences, 28% detected once. The sample belongs to a study of blood T cells in healthy people across ages. Study conclusions and caveats: In long-lived donors, naive CD4+ cell counts and diversity exceeded those of aged donors. The CMV status of each donor remained undetermined, and this could have confounded shifts in expanded clonotypes.

The CDR3 has 15 residues. Germline assignment: CDR1 SGHRS and CDR2 YFSETQ. This TCR was recovered from a woman aged 25 to 39 in good health. Sequencing was performed on blood. V and J are TRBV5-1 and TRBJ2-7; TRBD1 matches at 10 bases. CDR3 amino acids: CASSFGTGVSYEQYF. The CDR3 DNA is TGTGCCAGCAGCTTCGGGACAGGGGTCTCCTACGAGCAGTACTTC.